This T cell receptor beta chain was sequenced during a study of blood T cell repertoires in COVID-19. Study-wide background: Nucleic acid was either cDNA or gDNA, and it came from T cells, B-cell-depleted T cells, or PBMCs.

The CDR3 has 17 amino acids. Germline CDR1 and CDR2: ENHRY and SYGVKD. Trimming cost V 2 bases and J 5 bases; bases outside gene matches: 11. Patients at the Seattle site were enrolled during active infection and followed longitudinally. Here immunoSEQ multiplex PCR was the method, and the copy in TCRdb shows in-frame clones only, minus some. The sample lists 150,000 to 160,000 clones, around 83% occurring once. Sequencing was done on a sample of peripheral blood. The receptor comes from a woman aged 55 to 70 with COVID-19, enrolled during active disease. The chain couples TRBV10-3 to TRBJ1-5, with TRBD1 matching over 8 bases. This CDR3 reads CAISELPSTGEDQPQHF. DNA for the CDR3: TGTGCCATCAGTGAGCTACCTTCGACAGGGGAGGATCAGCCCCAGCATTTT.